Presented here are 15 T cell receptor beta chains from one specimen sequenced in a study of blood T cells in healthy people across ages (dated by TCRdb to 2015 to 2017). Libraries were constructed by 5' RACE. For sequencing, an Illumina HiSeq 2500 was employed. A second PCR of roughly 6 to 11 cycles was run with a J-beta primer mix and a sample-barcoded 5' primer. TCRdb itself trimmed the public reads at Q25 with fastp, ran MiXCR and retained productive beta chains. Each CDR3 protein appears once, grouped with its most common genes and DNA. In this sample the table shows 2 million or so distinct CDR3 sequences, around 50% of which occur a single time. Roughly 2% of the sample comes from the top ten. Material for sequencing was blood. The receptors shown here come from a woman between 35 and 50 years old in good health.

This clonotype was detected a few times. The rearrangement uses TRBV7-2 and TRBJ2-7, with 8 nucleotides matching TRBD2. This CDR3 comprises 15 residues. Trimming cost V 5 bases and J 0 bases; bases outside gene matches: 6. The germline V gene has CDR1 SGHTA and CDR2 FQGNSA. This chain's CDR3 is CASSPYGGDSYEQYF. The CDR3 DNA follows: TGTGCCAGCAGCCCGTACGGGGGGGACTCCTACGAGCAGTACTTC.

This clonotype was observed a handful of times. The chain employs TRBV10-3 and TRBJ2-1; 7 bases are a match to TRBD2. V trimming: 6 bases; J trimming: 10 bases; junction bases outside the gene matches: 9. Per germline, CDR1 ENHRY and CDR2 SYGVKD. The CDR3 has 13 amino acids. The CDR3, as DNA: TGTGCCATCAGGGCCTTCGCGGGGGAGGAGCAGTTCTTC. Its protein product is CAIRAFAGEEQFF.

The chain is built from TRBV28 and TRBJ2-6; 10 nucleotides agree with TRBD1. V shed 4 bases, J shed 3 bases, and the junction held 12 bases outside the gene matches. Germline V CDR1 and CDR2: MDHEN, SYDVKM. This CDR3 region has 19 residues. CDR3 DNA sequence: TGTGCCAGCAGTTCCACAGCCGGGACAGGGGCTGGTGGGGCCAACGTCCTGACTTTC. Translated, it gives CASSSTAGTGAGGANVLTF.

In this sample, this clonotype turned up a few times. The junction differs from germline at one of its ends, possibly a read error. V is TRBV9 and J is TRBJ2-3; TRBD1 matches 9 bases. The CDR3 loop spans 14 amino acids. Germline V CDR1 and CDR2: SGDLS, YYNGEE. In DNA form, the CDR3 reads TGCGCCAGCAGCGGGACAGGGAACACAGATACGCAGTATTTT. This codes for CASSGTGNTDTQYF.

The chain employs TRBV7-2 and TRBJ1-6; possible D gene TRBD1, 6 bases. V was pared by 6 bases and J by 5 bases, with 14 bases between. The CDR3 is 15 residues long. Germline V gene data show CDR1 as SGHTA and CDR2 as FQGNSA. Here the CDR3 DNA reads TGTGCCAGCAGATCACGACAGGCGAATAATTCACCCCTCCACTTT. This gives the protein CASRSRQANNSPLHF.

Turning to this clonotype: The germline gene is not matched at one end of the junction; a read error may be the cause. The chain links TRBV29-1 to TRBJ2-5; possible D gene TRBD1, 5 bases. In germline, CDR1 is SQVTM, CDR2 ANQGSEA. This CDR3 is built from 17 residues. The CDR3 bases are TGCAGCGTTGAAACGTTATTAGACAGCAGGTCACGAGAGTCCCAGTACTTC. Its translation is CSVETLLDSRSRESQYF. Complete variable domain (other parts from reference TRBV29-1 and TRBJ2-5): SAVISQKPSRDICQRGTSLTIQCQVDSQVTMMFWYRQQPGQSLTLIATANQGSEATYESGFVIDKFPISRPNLTFSTLTVSNMSPEDSSIYLCSVETLLDSRSRESQYFGPGTRLLVL.

This clonotype was recorded many times. The chain carries TRBV25-1 and TRBJ2-1; D unresolved. Germline loops: CDR1 MGHDK, CDR2 SYGVNS. The CDR3 contains 11 residues. Deletions cut 8 bases from V and 4 bases from J, with 6 bases between. CDR3 coding DNA: TGTGCCAGCCGAGGATACAATGAGCAGTTCTTC. As protein: CASRGYNEQFF.

The V and J genes are TRBV29-1 and TRBJ2-3; 11 nucleotides align to TRBD2. CDR3 length equals 17 residues. With 6 bases clipped from V and 2 bases from J, the junction kept 13 bases outside the gene matches. CDR1 SQVTM and CDR2 ANQGSEA come from the germline V gene. The CDR3 DNA sequence: TGCAGCGTCGCCGGGACTAGCGGCCCAGATTCCACAGATACGCAGTATTTT. This codes for CSVAGTSGPDSTDTQYF.

The chain links TRBV12-3 or TRBV12-4 to TRBJ2-4; D could derive from TRBD1 or TRBD2 (5 bases each). V was shortened by 1 base and J by 13 bases, with 17 bases between the two germline ends. CDR3 length: 14 amino acids. The DNA for the CDR3 is TGTGCCAGCAGTTTAGGACATGCCTTGGGGGAGCAGTACTTC. Residues: CASSLGHALGEQYF.

The V call is TRBV7-2, the J call TRBJ2-4, with D perhaps given as TRBD1 or TRBD2 (7 bases each). The DNA matches TRBJ2-5 better at its end, which makes the J call doubtful. Germline CDR1 reads SGHTA; CDR2 reads FQGNSA. The CDR3 sequence is 16 residues long. CDR3 protein: CASSFPQGGPGETQYF. DNA for the CDR3: TGTGCCAGCAGCTTCCCCCAGGGGGGGCCTGGAGAGACCCAGTACTTC.

The chain recombines TRBV21-1 with TRBJ1-1; the table gives TRBD1 as D, unverified against the DNA. TRBV21-1 is termed a pseudogene. The CDR3 extends over 16 amino acids. The CDR3 coding sequence is TGTGCCAGCAGCAAACGCGAGGAGGCGCGGGGGCCTGAAGCTTTCTTT. Its protein product is CASSKREEARGPEAFF.

This rearrangement joins TRBV7-2 to TRBJ2-3; 7 bases map to TRBD2. Germline lookup yields CDR1 SGHTA and CDR2 FQGNSA. V shed 5 bases and J 3 bases; nucleotides not matched to a gene: 8. The length of the CDR3 is 15 residues. CDR3 loop: CASSPRDYLTDTQYF. For the CDR3, the DNA is TGTGCCAGCAGCCCCCGGGACTACCTAACAGATACGCAGTATTTT.

V usage is TRBV6-2 or TRBV6-3 and J usage is TRBJ2-5, with a possible D match to TRBD1 (6 bases). Gene TRBJ2-7 matches the end of the DNA better, so the J call may be wrong. Germline V lookup: CDR1 MNHEY, CDR2 SVGEGT. CDR3 length: 13 amino acids. CDR3 residues: CASSDEGEGEQYF. As DNA, the CDR3 is TGTGCCAGCAGTGACGAGGGGGAAGGCGAGCAGTACTTC.

The chain employs TRBV27 and TRBJ2-7, with 9 bases aligning to TRBD2. The J call is in doubt because the DNA end fits TRBJ2-5 better. Germline CDR1 MNHEY, CDR2 SMNVEV (reference sequence). The CDR3 is 15 residues long. The CDR3 reads CASSGLSGGAETQYF. The CDR3 coding sequence is TGTGCCAGCAGTGGCCTTAGCGGGGGCGCGGAGACCCAGTACTTC.

This clonotype occurred a few times. The chain recombines TRBV6-1 with TRBJ2-3; D not certain. The germline gives CDR1 MNHNS, CDR2 SASEGT. V dropped 6 bases and J dropped 7 bases, with 17 bases sitting between them. This CDR3 is built from 14 residues. CDR3 residues: CASRGAQASNTQYF. The DNA for the CDR3 is TGTGCCAGCAGAGGCGCGCAGGCCTCCAATACGCAGTATTTT.